This T cell receptor beta chain was captured by sequencing in a study of radiation and T cells in renal cell carcinoma (dated by TCRdb to about 2020). For the study in its entirety: Samples were obtained from a clinical trial, in which 15 Gy stereotactic body radiation therapy was delivered to primary renal cell carcinomas and nephrectomy was performed 4 weeks later. In total, about 50 samples, comprising around 25 tumors and some 27 peripheral blood samples, were subjected to TCR beta sequencing. In the 40 to 55 samples combined, around 3.9 million unique CDR3 nucleotide sequences were found, encoding approximately 2,900,000 unique CDR3 amino acid sequences. Findings and caveats that apply to the study as a whole: Dynamics of the blood repertoire were not tracked past 4 weeks after treatment. In blood, the top tumor clonotypes increased from baseline to 2 weeks after radiation and then shrank by 4 weeks, which suggests a temporary expansion of tumor-resident clones. Because pretreatment tumor biopsies were not available, the baseline intratumoral presence of clonotypes could not be determined. Effects of radiation dose or scheduling on the TCR repertoire could not be addressed with the single-armed trial design.

The time point label here, explained by the study, means: blood 2 weeks post-SBRT. The treatment or condition label on this specimen signifies: 15 Gy SBRT to primary tumor, nephrectomy 4 weeks later. To follow tumor-enriched clonotypes, serial peripheral blood was collected from radiation-treated patients at baseline and at 2 weeks and 4 weeks after SBRT. Every patient's renal cell carcinoma showed clear cell pathology. Genomic DNA for TCR sequencing was prepared using the QIAamp DNA Blood Mini Kit (Qiagen). The analyses included just those samples that passed every quality control check. A remark on this clone: The clone's antigen remains unknown. Base qualities are missing; no much larger clone stands one base away.

Based on the germline V gene (reference sequence), the CDR1 and CDR2 sequences are SGHKS and YYEKEE. V lost 0 bases and J lost 7 bases; the stretch between them is 17 bases long. There are 16 amino acids in the CDR3, from cysteine to phenylalanine inclusive. Of all the DNA, just the CDR3 is kept, 48 bases in frame from base 1. The immunoSEQ kit was used, according to the manufacturer's recommendations, to generate TCR beta libraries from genomic DNA. To prepare libraries, a first multiplex PCR with proprietary primers was run, followed by a second PCR that added unique barcodes, and a bead cleanup was done after each round. Each sample batch included a kit-provided positive control reaction and a negative control reaction. The final libraries underwent checking on an Agilent 4200 TapeStation D1000 ScreenTape, volumetric pooling, and quantification by qPCR. Sequencing was performed on an Illumina NextSeq500 with a MidOutput 150-cycle cartridge, and 156 Read1 and 15 Index1 cycles were run with kit custom primers. The pooled library was loaded at 0.9 to 1 pM with a roughly 20% PhiX control spike-in. Regarding the original processing steps: Vendor-processed data were analyzed in R, with a clonotype defined as all T cells sharing the same CDR3 nucleotide sequence. For clone abundance analyses, frequencies were normalized to the 10,000 most abundant clones per sample. Public T cell clones, which averaged fewer than five per sample, were removed prior to analysis. An abundance difference of at least 32-fold between compartments was the criterion for calling clonotypes tumor-enriched or baseline blood-enriched. A beta-binomial differential abundance model was applied to find clonotypes that expanded or contracted between blood time points. Similarity between tumor and blood repertoires was quantified using the Baroni-Urbani and Buser coefficient, and groups were compared with two-tailed Wilcoxon tests in R. TCRdb limited this immuneACCESS table to in-frame rearrangements with V and J called. A share of clones is missing; checked studies link under half to unresolved V genes, and the rest is unexplained. The D gene and trimming were derived from the DNA, and the V and J assignments and clone size from that table. The sample table contains about 65,000 clones; only one count was recorded for around 80% of them. Roughly 7% of the sample goes to the ten largest clones.

This chain is built from TRBV5-5 and TRBJ2-1; the D gene is possibly TRBD1 or TRBD2, each agreeing over 5 bases. The TCR sequence derives from a man aged 55 to 70 with renal cell carcinoma. This material consisted of blood, taken from a patient whose treatment included radiotherapy and nephrectomy. Read as DNA, the sequence is TGTGCCAGCAGCTTGGTGTCGGGACCACTTCGGAATGAGCAGTTCTTC. Its translation reads: CASSLVSGPLRNEQFF.